This T cell receptor (beta chain) stems from a study of cytomegalovirus exposure and HLA in healthy donors. PCR primers comprised 60 Vbeta and 13 Jbeta primers. Method: immunoSEQ multiplex PCR; TCRdb's copy keeps in-frame clones and lacks some. The data show roughly 120,000 clones, over 60% seen once. This clone was observed once. This TCR came from a woman in her fifties or sixties in good health and CMV-seropositive. The sample consisted of PBMCs.

This CDR3 is CASSLHTSGRVTDTQYF. CDR3 DNA: TGTGCCAGCAGCTTACACACTAGCGGGAGGGTGACAGATACGCAGTATTTT. The rearrangement uses TRBV11-1 and TRBJ2-3; 13 bases are shared with TRBD2. V gave up 2 bases and J gave up 3 bases; unmatched junction bases: 5. Germline values: CDR1 SGHAT, CDR2 FQDESV (reference sequence). The CDR3 sequence is 17 residues long.